The 24 T cell receptor beta chains below all came from one sample that was sequenced in a study of blood T cell repertoires in COVID-19. Repertoires were generated with immunoSEQ multiplex PCR, while TCRdb's copy carries only in-frame clones and drops some. The sample consists of 98,000 or so clones, roughly 82% of them appearing once. The sample comprised peripheral blood. These receptor sequences come from a man between 60 and 75 years old with acute or convalescent COVID-19.

The chain links TRBV28 to TRBJ2-7, with TRBD1 matching over 8 bases. The V gene's germline CDR1 is MDHEN and CDR2 SYDVKM. CDR3 length: 13 residues. After removal of 4 bases from V and 5 bases from J, the junction contained 4 bases not matched to a gene. This CDR3 is CASSSSDRDEQYV. CDR3 in DNA: TGTGCCAGCAGTTCCTCGGACAGGGACGAGCAGTACGTC.

A few counts support this clone. V and J are TRBV4-1 and TRBJ1-2; TRBD1 might be the D (5 bases). The CDR3 contains 13 residues. Trimming removed 5 bases from V and 6 bases from J, with 13 bases in between. Germline values: CDR1 MGHRA, CDR2 YSYEKL. The CDR3 region has the DNA TGCGCCAGCAGCTTCGGGAGGGGCGATGGCTACACCTTC. Its translation is CASSFGRGDGYTF.

In DNA form, the CDR3 reads TGTGCCAGCAGCAACGTAGGACAGCTCATTAAGGGTGGCTACACCTTC. This sequence encodes CASSNVGQLIKGGYTF. The chain uses TRBV21-1 and TRBJ1-2; the tabulated D call, TRBD1, remains unverified against the DNA. TRBV21-1 counts as a pseudogene. This CDR3 has 16 residues.

This clone occurred a few times. Germline and junction disagree at one end, which may indicate a read error. The chain employs TRBV10-2 and TRBJ1-4; no firm D call. The CDR3 is 16 residues long. Germline CDR1 WSHSY, CDR2 SAAADI. CDR3 sequence reads: CASTEASGSAPEKLFF. The CDR3 DNA reads TGCGCCAGCACTGAGGCTTCCGGCAGCGCCCCTGAAAAACTGTTTTTT.

Comments on this clone: In the same sample, other DNA sequences code for this CDR3. The V call is TRBV29-1, the J call TRBJ2-2; D perhaps matches TRBD1 (5 bases). This CDR3 comprises 12 residues. Germline-derived CDR1 and CDR2 are SQVTM and ANQGSEA. Trimming took off 3 bases at V and 5 bases at J, with 7 bases between the two ends. The CDR3 nucleotides read TGCAGCGTTGAGGGGCTAACCGGGGAGCTGTTTTTT. This translates into CSVEGLTGELFF.

The chain combines TRBV25-1 with TRBJ1-2, with 8 nucleotides matching TRBD1. The V gene end was trimmed by 7 bases and the J gene end by 4 bases; junction bases not matched to a gene: 5. This CDR3 is built from 13 residues. Germline CDR1 MGHDK, CDR2 SYGVNS. The CDR3 reads CASTPGGGYGYTF. CDR3 DNA sequence: TGTGCCAGCACCCCAGGGGGCGGCTATGGCTACACCTTC.

This rearrangement joins TRBV29-1 to TRBJ2-1; 7 bases are a match to TRBD2. Germline V gene lookup returns CDR1 SQVTM and CDR2 ANQGSEA. There are 13 residues in the CDR3. V lost 4 bases, J lost 8 bases, and 8 bases stayed unmatched. CDR3 in DNA: TGCAGCGTTGGGCCTAGCGGCCCCGATGAGCAGTTCTTC. It specifies CSVGPSGPDEQFF.

The chain is built from TRBV5-1 and TRBJ1-2, with 7 bases aligning to TRBD1. Germline V gene data show CDR1 as SGHRS and CDR2 as YFSETQ. The ends lost 0 bases at V and 7 bases at J; junction bases unmatched: 6. This CDR3 is built from 14 residues. As DNA, the CDR3 is TGCGCCAGCAGCTTGGACAGGGGAGATTTTGGCTACACCTTC. Translated: CASSLDRGDFGYTF. Variable domain in full (rest from reference TRBV5-1 and TRBJ1-2): KAGVTQTPRYLIKTRGQQVTLSCSPISGHRSVSWYQQTPGQGLQFLFEYFSETQRNKGNFPGRFSGRQFSNSRSEMNVSTLELGDSALYLCASSLDRGDFGYTFGSGTRLTVV.

The chain has TRBV12-3 or TRBV12-4 and TRBJ1-2; TRBD1 is a possible D gene (5 bases). The V end was cut by 7 bases, the J end by 4 bases, with 13 bases between. This CDR3 is built from 13 residues. CDR3 DNA: TGTGCCAGCACCCTCAGGGTCGGCTATGGCTACACCTTC. It translates to CASTLRVGYGYTF.

This clone is a singleton in its sample. V usage is TRBV28 and J usage is TRBJ1-6, with D unclear. V lost 1 base and J 4 bases, leaving 5 bases between the germline ends. The germline gives CDR1 MDHEN, CDR2 SYDVKM. CDR3 length: 14 amino acids. CDR3 residues: CASSLSQYNSPLHF. CDR3 nucleotides: TGTGCCAGCAGTTTATCTCAGTATAATTCACCCCTCCACTTT.

This rearrangement joins TRBV6-6 to TRBJ1-2; TRBD1 is a possible D gene (6 bases). CDR1 MNHNY and CDR2 SVGAGI come from the germline V gene (reference sequence). The V and J ends lost 4 bases and 8 bases respectively, with 14 bases between them. This CDR3 comprises 13 residues. Here the CDR3 reads CASSSQGRGGYTF. Written as DNA, the CDR3 is TGTGCCAGCAGTTCACAGGGCCGGGGCGGCTACACCTTC.

The chain links TRBV4-2 to TRBJ2-1, with TRBD2 identical over 8 bases. The V gene end was trimmed by 1 base and the J gene end by 12 bases; junction bases not matched to a gene: 2. CDR3 length: 12 amino acids. Germline CDR1 LGHNA, CDR2 YNFKEQ. CDR3 sequence reads: CASSQVAGPQFF. The DNA of the CDR3 is TGTGCCAGCAGCCAAGTAGCGGGACCGCAGTTCTTC.

V usage is TRBV4-3 and J usage is TRBJ2-1, with TRBD2 identical over 10 bases. The CDR3 spans 16 residues. CDR1 and CDR2 from the germline V gene are LGHNA and YSLEER. With 1 base clipped from V and 0 bases from J, the junction kept 0 bases outside the gene matches. CDR3 amino acids: CASSQVAGGSYNEQFF. The CDR3 DNA reads as TGCGCCAGCAGCCAAGTAGCGGGGGGCTCCTACAATGAGCAGTTCTTC.

The V gene is TRBV19, the J gene TRBJ1-3; no reliable D call. This CDR3 has 13 amino acids. CDR1 and CDR2 from the germline V gene are LNHDA and SQIVND (reference sequence). V was shortened by 6 bases and J by 3 bases, with 9 bases between the two germline ends. CDR3: CASRISSGNTIYF. Here the CDR3 DNA reads TGTGCCAGTAGGATTTCGAGTGGAAACACCATATATTTT.

Only one count was recorded for this clone. The chain combines TRBV5-6 with TRBJ2-1; 10 bases align to TRBD2. J was trimmed by 5 bases and V by 4 bases; bases with no gene match: 9. Per germline, CDR1 SGHDT and CDR2 YYEEEE. The CDR3 has 16 amino acids. CDR3 nucleotides: TGTGCCAGCAGCCGGACTAGCGGTTACGGTCACAATGAGCAGTTCTTC. It translates to CASSRTSGYGHNEQFF. The full variable domain, rest sourced from reference TRBV5-6 and TRBJ2-1, is DAGVTQSPTHLIKTRGQQVTLRCSPKSGHDTVSWYQQALGQGPQFIFQYYEEEERQRGNFPDRFSGHQFPNYSSELNVNALLLGDSALYLCASSRTSGYGHNEQFFGPGTRLTVL.

This chain joins TRBV7-6 and TRBJ1-5; D is perhaps TRBD1 (5 bases). The CDR3 contains 15 residues. CDR1 and CDR2 from the germline V gene are SGHVS and FNYEAQ. V was trimmed by 0 bases and J by 2 bases, leaving 8 bases between them. CDR3 sequence: CASSLAQGGNQPQHF. CDR3 coding DNA: TGTGCCAGCAGCTTAGCCCAGGGCGGCAATCAGCCCCAGCATTTT.

V and J are TRBV28 and TRBJ1-2, with 8 bases aligning to TRBD1. CDR1 and CDR2 from the germline V gene are MDHEN and SYDVKM. The V and J ends lost 5 bases and 2 bases, in that order; junction bases with no gene match: 13. This CDR3 spans 17 amino acids. In DNA, the CDR3 is TGTGCCAGCAGTCCCCCACAGGGGGGGAATAGCAACTATGGCTACACCTTC. The encoded protein is CASSPPQGGNSNYGYTF.

The rearrangement links TRBV11-2 to TRBJ2-1, with 8 bases lining up with TRBD2. This CDR3 has 15 residues. J gave up 8 bases and V 5 bases, and 11 bases lay outside the gene matches. Germline CDR1 and CDR2: SGHAT and FQNNGV. CDR3 residues: CASSPQAGVGDEQFF. The CDR3 nucleotides are TGTGCCAGCAGCCCCCAAGCGGGAGTTGGTGATGAGCAGTTCTTC. The variable domain in full, with the rest retrieved from reference TRBV11-2 and TRBJ2-1, is EAGVAQSPRYKIIEKRQSVAFWCNPISGHATLYWYQQILGQGPKLLIQFQNNGVVDDSQLPKDRFSAERLKGVDSTLKIQPAKLEDSAVYLCASSPQAGVGDEQFFGPGTRLTVL.

The chain uses TRBV11-2 and TRBJ1-6; D uncertain. V lost 0 bases, J lost 11 bases, and 8 bases lay in between. The CDR3 spans 13 residues. The germline gives CDR1 SGHAT, CDR2 FQNNGV. The CDR3 spells CASSLERGAPLHF. The CDR3, as DNA: TGTGCCAGCAGCTTAGAGCGGGGAGCACCCCTCCACTTT.

The V call is TRBV29-1, the J call TRBJ1-1; 7 nucleotides line up with TRBD1. The CDR3 extends over 14 amino acids. The junction had 7 bases not matched to a gene; V was cut back by 3 bases and J by 3 bases. Germline loops: CDR1 SQVTM, CDR2 ANQGSEA. This CDR3 is CSVDPTGYYTEAFF. For the CDR3, the DNA is TGCAGCGTTGACCCGACAGGGTATTACACTGAAGCTTTCTTT.

V is TRBV18 and J is TRBJ2-2; the match to TRBD1 covers 7 bases. The J segment lost 7 bases and the V segment lost 3 bases, leaving 2 bases of the junction unmatched. The germline CDR1 and CDR2 sequences are KGHSH and LQKENI. CDR3 size: 13 residues. The CDR3 coding sequence is TGTGCCAGCTCACCGACAGGGATCGGGGAGCTGTTTTTT. It encodes CASSPTGIGELFF.

This clone was seen a single time. The chain combines TRBV2 with TRBJ2-5; no firm D call. Trimming removed 8 bases from V and 3 bases from J, with 7 bases in between. CDR1 is SNHLY and CDR2 is FYNNEI in the germline V gene. The CDR3 contains 11 residues. The CDR3 is CASAVEETQYF. DNA of the CDR3: TGTGCCAGCGCGGTTGAAGAGACCCAGTACTTC.

This clone was seen more than once but under ten times. The chain links TRBV3-1 (or the pseudogene TRBV3-2) to TRBJ1-3; D call uncertain. Germline CDR1 and CDR2: LGHDT and YNNKEL (reference sequence). V lost 4 bases and J lost 3, with 10 bases in between. The CDR3 is 14 residues long. The CDR3 nucleotides are TGTGCCAGCAGCCTACTCTCTCTTGGAAACACCATATATTTT. Its translation is CASSLLSLGNTIYF.

V usage is TRBV29-1 and J usage is TRBJ1-5; 9 bases line up with TRBD1. Germline lookup yields CDR1 SQVTM and CDR2 ANQGSEA. CDR3 size: 13 residues. The CDR3 reads CRTGTGSDQPQHF. CDR3 nucleotide sequence: TGCAGAACCGGGACAGGGTCGGATCAGCCCCAGCATTTT.